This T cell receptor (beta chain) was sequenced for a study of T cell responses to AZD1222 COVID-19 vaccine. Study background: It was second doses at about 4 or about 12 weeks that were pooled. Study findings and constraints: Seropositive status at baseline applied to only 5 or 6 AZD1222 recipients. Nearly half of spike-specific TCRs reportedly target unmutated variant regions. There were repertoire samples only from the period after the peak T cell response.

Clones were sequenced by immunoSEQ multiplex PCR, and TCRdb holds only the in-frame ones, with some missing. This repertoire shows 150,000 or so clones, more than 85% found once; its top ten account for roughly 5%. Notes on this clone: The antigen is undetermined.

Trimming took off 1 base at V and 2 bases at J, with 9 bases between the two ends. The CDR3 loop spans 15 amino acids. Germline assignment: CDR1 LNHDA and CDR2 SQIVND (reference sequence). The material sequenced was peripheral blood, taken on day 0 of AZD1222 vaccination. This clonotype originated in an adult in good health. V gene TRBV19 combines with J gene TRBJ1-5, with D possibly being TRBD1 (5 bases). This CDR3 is CASSIGGAGNQPQHF. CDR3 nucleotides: TGTGCCAGTAGTATAGGGGGCGCGGGCAATCAGCCCCAGCATTTT.